This TCR beta chain is from a study of Graves' ophthalmopathy and Graves' hyperthyroidism. Overall study: Untreated patients at initial diagnosis provided peripheral blood.

None of the included patients had other autoimmune diseases, uncontrolled infections, pregnancy or lactation, as these led to exclusion. PBMCs stemmed from roughly 9.7 ml of fresh peripheral blood. Trimming removed 5 bases from V and 6 bases from J, with 14 bases in between. The CDR3 is 14 residues long. Germline CDR1 SNHLY, CDR2 FYNNEI. This clonotype has ten or more counts. Its target is unknown. Amplifying from RNA transcripts, the study obtained TCR beta CDR3 regions. RT-PCR was first run with HTBI primers, then multiplex PCR in a second round. TCRdb ran MiXCR on the multiplex PCR reads and lists one entry per CDR3 protein. There are under 800,000 distinct CDR3 sequences in the sample; 22% occur only once, and around 6.5% lies in the top ten. Study-wide results and caveats: In blood, most expanded thyroid clonotypes above 0.001 frequency were also detected.

The TCR was taken from a woman between 18 and 29 years old with stable Graves' hyperthyroidism. Some clones in this sample may be carry-over from other donors' samples. The genes are TRBV2 and TRBJ1-5; no firm D call. The sequenced sample was peripheral blood. DNA of the CDR3: TGTGCCAGCAGTCCCGGAAGGACGCCTCAGCCCCAGCATTTT. Protein sequence: CASSPGRTPQPQHF.